This record concerns one T cell receptor beta chain sequence. No antigen is known for it. Assay used: immunoSEQ multiplex PCR; TCRdb lists only in-frame clones, some missing. The table records roughly 39,000 clones, roughly 96% of them present only once. This entry belongs to a study of graft-versus-host responses after intestinal transplantation. Study overall: All recipients got anti-thymocyte globulin induction, then tacrolimus and steroids for about 3 years.

The study's findings and limits: GvH clonotypes were identified within recipient marrow, with a subset emerging first in ileum or blood.

This CDR3 comprises 15 residues. V lost 4 bases and J lost 3, with 13 bases in between. Looked up from germline, CDR1 is SGHTA and CDR2 is FQGNSA. The chain is built from TRBV7-2 and TRBJ1-5, with D possibly being TRBD1 (6 bases). The sequenced sample was unstimulated CD8+ T cells sorted from spleen or lymph node cells, obtained before transplant. The TCR comes from a human donor who was the organ donor for an intestinal transplant. Here the CDR3 reads CASSYLDSVNQPQHF. In DNA form, the CDR3 reads TGTGCCAGCAGCTATTTGGACAGCGTCAATCAGCCCCAGCATTTT.